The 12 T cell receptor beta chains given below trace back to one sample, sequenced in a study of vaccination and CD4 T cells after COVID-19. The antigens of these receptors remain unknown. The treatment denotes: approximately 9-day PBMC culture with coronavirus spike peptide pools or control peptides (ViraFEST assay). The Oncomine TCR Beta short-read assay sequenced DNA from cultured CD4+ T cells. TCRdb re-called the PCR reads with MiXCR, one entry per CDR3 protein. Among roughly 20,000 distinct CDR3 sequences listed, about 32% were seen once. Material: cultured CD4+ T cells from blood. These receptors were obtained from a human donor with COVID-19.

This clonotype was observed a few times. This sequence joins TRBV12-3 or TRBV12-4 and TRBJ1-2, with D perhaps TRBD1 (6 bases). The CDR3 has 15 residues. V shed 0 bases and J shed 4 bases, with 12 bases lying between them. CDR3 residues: CASSLAGAPIYGYTF. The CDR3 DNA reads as TGTGCCAGCAGTTTAGCGGGGGCCCCTATCTATGGCTACACCTTC.

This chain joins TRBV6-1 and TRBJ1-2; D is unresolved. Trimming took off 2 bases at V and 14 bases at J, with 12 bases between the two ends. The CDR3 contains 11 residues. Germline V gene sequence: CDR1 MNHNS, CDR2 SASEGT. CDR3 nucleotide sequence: TGTGCCAGCAGTGAACAAGGGCAAAAGACCTTC. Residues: CASSEQGQKTF.

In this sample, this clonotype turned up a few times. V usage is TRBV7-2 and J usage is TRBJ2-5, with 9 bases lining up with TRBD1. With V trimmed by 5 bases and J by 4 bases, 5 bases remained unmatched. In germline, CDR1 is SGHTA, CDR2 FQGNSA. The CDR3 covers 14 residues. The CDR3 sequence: CASSRTGGVETQYF. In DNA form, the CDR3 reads TGTGCCAGCAGCCGTACAGGGGGCGTAGAGACCCAGTACTTC.

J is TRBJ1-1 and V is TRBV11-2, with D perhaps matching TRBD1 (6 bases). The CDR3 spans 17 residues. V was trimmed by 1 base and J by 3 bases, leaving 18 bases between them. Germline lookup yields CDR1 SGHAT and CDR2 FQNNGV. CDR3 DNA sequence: TGTGCCAGCAGCTTAGGGGAGTGGGGGGGGCAGGACACTGAAGCTTTCTTT. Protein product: CASSLGEWGGQDTEAFF.

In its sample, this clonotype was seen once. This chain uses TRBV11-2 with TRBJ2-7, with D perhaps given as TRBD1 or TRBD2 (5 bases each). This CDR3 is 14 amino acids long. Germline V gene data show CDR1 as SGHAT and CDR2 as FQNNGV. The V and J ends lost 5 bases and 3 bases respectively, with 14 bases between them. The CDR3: CASSARDGLYEQYF. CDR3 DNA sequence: TGTGCCAGCAGCGCACGGGACGGACTCTACGAGCAGTACTTC.

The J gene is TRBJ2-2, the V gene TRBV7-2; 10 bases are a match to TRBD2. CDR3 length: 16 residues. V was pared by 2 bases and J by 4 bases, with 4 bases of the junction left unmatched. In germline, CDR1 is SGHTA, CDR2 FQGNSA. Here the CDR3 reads CASSLTQRGGTGELFF. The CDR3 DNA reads TGTGCCAGCAGCTTAACCCAGCGGGGGGGCACCGGGGAGCTGTTTTTT.

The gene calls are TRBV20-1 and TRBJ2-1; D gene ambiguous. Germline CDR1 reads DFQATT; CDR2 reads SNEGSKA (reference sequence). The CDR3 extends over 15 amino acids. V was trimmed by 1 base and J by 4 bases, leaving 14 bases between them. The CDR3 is CSARVGNSPYNEQFF. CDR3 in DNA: TGCAGTGCTAGAGTTGGTAACAGCCCATACAATGAGCAGTTCTTC.

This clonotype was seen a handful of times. This CDR3 is CASSALGGGYEQYF. CDR3 sequence (DNA): TGTGCCAGCAGTGCCCTAGGGGGAGGTTACGAGCAGTACTTC. The chain carries TRBV6-1 and TRBJ2-7; D assignment may be TRBD1 or TRBD2 (6 bases each). V lost 4 bases and J 4 bases, leaving 14 bases between the germline ends. The CDR3 is made up of 14 amino acids. The germline V gene encodes CDR1 MNHNS and CDR2 SASEGT.

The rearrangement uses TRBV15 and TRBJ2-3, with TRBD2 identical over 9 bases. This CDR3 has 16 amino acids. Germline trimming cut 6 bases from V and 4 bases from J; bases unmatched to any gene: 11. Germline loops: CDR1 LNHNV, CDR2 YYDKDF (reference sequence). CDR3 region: CATRDRRGGAPDTQYF. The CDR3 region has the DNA TGTGCCACCAGGGATCGGCGGGGGGGGGCCCCAGATACGCAGTATTTT. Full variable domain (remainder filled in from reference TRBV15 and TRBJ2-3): DAMVIQNPRYQVTQFGKPVTLSCSQTLNHNVMYWYQQKSSQAPKLLFHYYDKDFNNEADTPDNFQSRRPNTSFCFLDIRSPGLGDTAMYLCATRDRRGGAPDTQYFGPGTRLTVL.

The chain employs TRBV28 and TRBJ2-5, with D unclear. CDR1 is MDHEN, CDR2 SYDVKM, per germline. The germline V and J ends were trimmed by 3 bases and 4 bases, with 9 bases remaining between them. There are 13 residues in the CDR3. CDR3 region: CASSFLHGETQYF. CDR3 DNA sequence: TGTGCCAGCAGTTTTTTACATGGAGAGACCCAGTACTTC.

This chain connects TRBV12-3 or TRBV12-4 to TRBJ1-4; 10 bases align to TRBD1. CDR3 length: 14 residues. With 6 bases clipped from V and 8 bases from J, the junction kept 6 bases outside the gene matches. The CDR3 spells CASRPDRGREKLFF. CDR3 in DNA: TGTGCCAGCAGACCCGACAGGGGGCGAGAAAAACTGTTTTTT.

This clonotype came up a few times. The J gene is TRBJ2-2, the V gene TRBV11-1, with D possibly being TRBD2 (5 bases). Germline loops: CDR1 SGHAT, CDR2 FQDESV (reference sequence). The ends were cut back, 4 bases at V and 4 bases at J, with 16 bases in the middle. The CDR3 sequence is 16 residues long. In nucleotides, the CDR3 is TGTGCCAGCAGCTCGGCAACCTACGGAGGCACCGGGGAGCTGTTTTTT. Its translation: CASSSATYGGTGELFF.